The clone carrying this T cell receptor beta chain was counted many times. This record belongs to a study of regulatory T cells in long-lasting Graves disease. As to time point: persistent/refractory GD, antithyroid drugs over 5 years with positive TRAb. PBMC-derived RNA was used for the TCR library. HTBI primers from iRepertoire and Arm-PCR of CDR3 regions yielded the TCR beta libraries. In TCRdb, the multiplex PCR reads were re-called with MiXCR into one record per CDR3 protein. This sample has more than 350,000 distinct CDR3 sequences; about 21% occur once, and the top ten carry around 15%. This CDR3 spans 14 amino acids. CDR1 is MNHEY and CDR2 is SVGEGT in the germline V gene. V was clipped by 5 bases and J by 1 base; unmatched bases: 4.

The J gene is TRBJ1-1, the V gene TRBV6-2 or TRBV6-3, with 7 nucleotides matching TRBD1. This TCR came from a female donor with Graves disease. Specimen: peripheral blood mononuclear cells (PBMCs), collected when the disease was refractory, from a patient treated with antithyroid drugs. DNA of the CDR3: TGTGCCAGCAGTCCACAGGGGAGGAACACTGAAGCTTTCTTT. Protein sequence: CASSPQGRNTEAFF.